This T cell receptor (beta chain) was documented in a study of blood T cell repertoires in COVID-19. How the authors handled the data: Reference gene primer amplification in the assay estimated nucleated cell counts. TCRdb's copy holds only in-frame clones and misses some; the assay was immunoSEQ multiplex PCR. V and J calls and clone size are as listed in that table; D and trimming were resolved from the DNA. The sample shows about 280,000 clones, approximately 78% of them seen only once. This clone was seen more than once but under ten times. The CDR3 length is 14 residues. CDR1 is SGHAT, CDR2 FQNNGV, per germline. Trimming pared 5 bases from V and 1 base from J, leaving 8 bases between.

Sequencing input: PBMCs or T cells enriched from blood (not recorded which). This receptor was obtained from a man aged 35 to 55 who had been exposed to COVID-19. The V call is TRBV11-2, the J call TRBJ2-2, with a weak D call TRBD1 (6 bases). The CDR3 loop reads CASSPGVNTGELFF. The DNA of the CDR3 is TGTGCCAGCAGCCCAGGGGTGAACACCGGGGAGCTGTTTTTT.